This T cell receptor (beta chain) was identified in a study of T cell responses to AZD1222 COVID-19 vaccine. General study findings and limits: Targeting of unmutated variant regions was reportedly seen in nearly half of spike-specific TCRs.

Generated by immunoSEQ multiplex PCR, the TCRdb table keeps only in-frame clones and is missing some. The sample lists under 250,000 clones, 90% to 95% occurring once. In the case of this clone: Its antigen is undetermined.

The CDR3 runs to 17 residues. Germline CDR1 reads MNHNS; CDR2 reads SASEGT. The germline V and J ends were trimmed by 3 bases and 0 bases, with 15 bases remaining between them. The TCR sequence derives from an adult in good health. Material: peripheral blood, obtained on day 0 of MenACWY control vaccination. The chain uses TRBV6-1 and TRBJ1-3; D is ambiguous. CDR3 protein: CASSDFRWRFSGNTIYF. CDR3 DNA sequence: TGTGCCAGCAGTGACTTCCGGTGGAGATTCTCTGGAAACACCATATATTTT.